The 4 T cell receptor beta chains in this list originate from one sample, sequenced in a study of T cells after yellow fever vaccination. Using its own MiXCR run on the 5' RACE reads, TCRdb lists one record per CDR3 protein. The sample lists approximately 510,000 distinct CDR3 sequences; 21% were seen once. Sequencing used PBMCs, obtained about 21 days after the first yellow fever vaccination. These receptors all come from a man aged 18 to 30 who received the YFV17D yellow fever vaccine.

The chain combines TRBV3-1 with TRBJ2-4, with D maybe TRBD1 (5 bases). This CDR3 region has 14 residues. Trimming took 0 bases from V and 5 from J, leaving 8 bases between them. Germline CDR1 and CDR2: LGHDT and YNNKEL (reference sequence). The CDR3, as DNA: TGTGCCAGCAGCCAAGAGGGGCTACAAAACATTCAGTACTTC. Protein product: CASSQEGLQNIQYF.

This clonotype was found a few times. V usage is TRBV6-2 or TRBV6-3 and J usage is TRBJ1-3, with D unresolved. Per the germline V gene, CDR1 is MNHEY and CDR2 is SVGEGT. V was clipped by 6 bases and J by 4 bases, with 13 bases between them. This CDR3 has 14 residues. CDR3 residues: CASRPMYRGNTIYF. DNA of the CDR3: TGTGCCAGCAGACCTATGTATCGAGGAAACACCATATATTTT.

The rearrangement links TRBV30 to TRBJ2-5; no clear D. Trimming stripped 2 bases from V and 4 bases from J, with 5 bases between. The germline V gene encodes CDR1 GTSNPN and CDR2 SVGIG (reference sequence). The length of the CDR3 is 11 residues. Here the CDR3 reads CAWSNAETQYF. In nucleotides, the CDR3 is TGTGCCTGGAGTAACGCAGAGACCCAGTACTTC.

The chain uses TRBV7-2 and TRBJ2-7; D may be TRBD1 (5 bases). Trimming removed 2 bases at V and 4 bases at J, with 15 bases between. The CDR3 consists of 15 residues. Germline V gene data show CDR1 as SGHTA and CDR2 as FQGNSA. CDR3 in DNA: TGTGCCAGCAGCTTATTTCCGGGTAGGGGTTACGAGCAGTACGTC. Protein: CASSLFPGRGYEQYV.